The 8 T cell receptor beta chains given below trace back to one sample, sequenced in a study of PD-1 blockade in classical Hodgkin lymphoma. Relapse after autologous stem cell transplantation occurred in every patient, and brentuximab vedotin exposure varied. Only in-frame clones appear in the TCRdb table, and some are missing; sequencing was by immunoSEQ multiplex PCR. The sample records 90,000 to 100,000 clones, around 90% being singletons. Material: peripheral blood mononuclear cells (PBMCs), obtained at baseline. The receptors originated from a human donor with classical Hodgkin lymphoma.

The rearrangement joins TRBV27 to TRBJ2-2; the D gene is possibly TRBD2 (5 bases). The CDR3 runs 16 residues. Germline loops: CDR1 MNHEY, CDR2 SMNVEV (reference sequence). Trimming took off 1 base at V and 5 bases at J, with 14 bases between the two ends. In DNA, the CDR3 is TGTGCCAGCAGTTTATTATTTGGTGCGGGTACCGGGGAGCTGTTTTTT. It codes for CASSLLFGAGTGELFF.

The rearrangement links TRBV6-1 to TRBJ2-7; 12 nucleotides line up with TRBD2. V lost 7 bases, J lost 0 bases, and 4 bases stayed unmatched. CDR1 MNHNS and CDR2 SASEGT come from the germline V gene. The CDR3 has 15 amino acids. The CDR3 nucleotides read TGTGCCAGCAACCCGACTAGCGGGAGCTCCTACGAGCAGTACTTC. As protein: CASNPTSGSSYEQYF.

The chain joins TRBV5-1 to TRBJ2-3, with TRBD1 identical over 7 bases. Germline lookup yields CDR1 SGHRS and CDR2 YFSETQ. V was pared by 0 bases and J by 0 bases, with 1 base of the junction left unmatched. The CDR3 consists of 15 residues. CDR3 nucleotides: TGCGCCAGCAGCTTGGGACAGGGAAGCACAGATACGCAGTATTTT. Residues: CASSLGQGSTDTQYF.

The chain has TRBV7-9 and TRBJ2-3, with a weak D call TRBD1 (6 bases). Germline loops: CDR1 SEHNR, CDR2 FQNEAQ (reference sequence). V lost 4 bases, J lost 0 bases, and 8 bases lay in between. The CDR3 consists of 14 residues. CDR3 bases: TGTGCCAGCAGCTCGGACAGAAGCACAGATACGCAGTATTTT. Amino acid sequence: CASSSDRSTDTQYF.

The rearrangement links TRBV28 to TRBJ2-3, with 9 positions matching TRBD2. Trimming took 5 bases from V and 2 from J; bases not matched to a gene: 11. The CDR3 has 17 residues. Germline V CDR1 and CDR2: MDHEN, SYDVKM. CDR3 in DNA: TGTGCCAGCAGTCTCTCGGCTAGCGGGGTTATCACAGATACGCAGTATTTT. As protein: CASSLSASGVITDTQYF.

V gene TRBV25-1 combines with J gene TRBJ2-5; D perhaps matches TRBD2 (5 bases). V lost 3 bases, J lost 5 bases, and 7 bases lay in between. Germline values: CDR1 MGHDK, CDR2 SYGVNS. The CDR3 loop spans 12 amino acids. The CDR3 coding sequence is TGTGCCAGCAGTGATTGGGAGGAGACCCAGTACTTC. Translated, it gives CASSDWEETQYF.

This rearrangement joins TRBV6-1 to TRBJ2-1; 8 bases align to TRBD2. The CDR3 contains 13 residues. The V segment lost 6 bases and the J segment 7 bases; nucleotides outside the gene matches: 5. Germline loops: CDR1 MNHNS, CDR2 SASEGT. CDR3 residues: CASSSAGVNEQFF. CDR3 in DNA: TGTGCCAGCAGCTCAGCGGGGGTAAATGAGCAGTTCTTC.

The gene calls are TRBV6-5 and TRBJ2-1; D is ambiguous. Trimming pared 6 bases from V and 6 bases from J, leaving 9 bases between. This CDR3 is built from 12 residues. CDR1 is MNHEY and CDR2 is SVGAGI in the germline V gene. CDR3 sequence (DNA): TGTGCCAGCAGATCACTCGTCAATGAGCAGTTCTTC. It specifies CASRSLVNEQFF.